These 17 T cell receptor beta chains were all obtained from the same sample, sequenced in a study of shared clonotypes between healthy human individuals. Naive CD8 cells were CD45RO-negative, positively selected for CCR7, excluding terminally differentiated effector memory CD45RA+ cells. Sequencing used immunoSEQ multiplex PCR; TCRdb keeps in-frame clones, though not all of them. The profile shows millions of clones, about 95% of them singletons. Sequenced: naive CD8+ T cells sorted from blood. Receptor source: a man in his late teens or twenties in good health.

This clone appeared a few times. The same CDR3 is also encoded by other DNA sequences in this sample. The gene calls are TRBV6-5 and TRBJ2-7; a possible D gene is TRBD1 (5 bases). Germline CDR1 is MNHEY and CDR2 is SVGAGI. This CDR3 region has 14 residues. With 1 base removed from V and 0 bases from J, the gap between germline ends came to 7 bases. CDR3 residues: CASSYFQGSYEQYF. In DNA form, the CDR3 reads TGTGCCAGCAGTTACTTCCAGGGCTCCTACGAGCAGTACTTC.

The chain carries TRBV10-2 and TRBJ1-1; D call uncertain. The CDR3 consists of 13 residues. Trimming took 2 bases from V and 1 from J, leaving 5 bases between them. Germline V gene lookup returns CDR1 WSHSY and CDR2 SAAADI. CDR3 nucleotides: TGCGCCAGCAGTGAGAATGAGAACACTGAAGCTTTCTTT. This codes for CASSENENTEAFF.

Remarks on this clone: This sample includes further DNA sequences coding for the same CDR3. The chain recombines TRBV9 with TRBJ2-7; D might be TRBD1 or TRBD2, each matching 6 bases. Germline lookup yields CDR1 SGDLS and CDR2 YYNGEE. Between the trimmed V and J ends, which lost 0 bases and 2 bases, there was a span of 12 bases. The CDR3 has 15 residues. CDR3 loop: CASSVGGGRTYEQYF. The CDR3 bases are TGTGCCAGCAGCGTAGGAGGGGGGCGAACCTACGAGCAGTACTTC.

Points on this clone: At the DNA level, this CDR3 is encoded by other sequences in the same sample as well. The chain carries TRBV29-1 and TRBJ2-7; D perhaps matches TRBD2 (7 bases). V lost 4 bases and J lost 4, with 11 bases in between. Looked up from germline, CDR1 is SQVTM and CDR2 is ANQGSEA. CDR3 length: 12 residues. The chain's CDR3 is CSVVGGAYEQYF. CDR3 nucleotide sequence: TGCAGCGTTGTAGGGGGGGCGTACGAGCAGTACTTC.

J is TRBJ2-1 and V is TRBV28, with D possibly TRBD2 on 6 matching bases. V gave up 6 bases and J gave up 7 bases, with 10 bases separating them. Germline-derived CDR1 and CDR2 are MDHEN and SYDVKM. This CDR3 spans 12 amino acids. CDR3 DNA sequence: TGTGCCAGCAGCCGGGAGCAGAATGAGCAGTTCTTC. Translation gives CASSREQNEQFF.

The genes are TRBV19 and TRBJ2-7; the match to TRBD2 covers 10 bases. This CDR3 contains 15 residues. Trimming took 4 bases from V and 6 from J; bases not matched to a gene: 9. Germline CDR1 reads LNHDA; CDR2 reads SQIVND (reference sequence). In DNA form, the CDR3 reads TGTGCCAGTAGTACTCCGGGACTAGCGTGGTCCGAGCAGTACTTC. This sequence encodes CASSTPGLAWSEQYF.

The rearrangement joins TRBV4-3 to TRBJ2-7, with 8 bases identical to TRBD1. Trimming cost V 3 bases and J 4 bases; bases outside gene matches: 8. The CDR3 has 15 residues. CDR1 LGHNA and CDR2 YSLEER come from the germline V gene. This chain's CDR3 is CASSQQDRGLYEQYF. The CDR3 DNA is TGCGCCAGCAGCCAGCAAGACAGGGGTTTATACGAGCAGTACTTC.

The V gene is TRBV2, the J gene TRBJ2-7, with 11 nucleotides matching TRBD2. J gave up 2 bases and V 6 bases, and 6 bases lay outside the gene matches. CDR3 size: 15 residues. Germline V gene lookup returns CDR1 SNHLY and CDR2 FYNNEI. CDR3: CASRARLAGPYEQYF. CDR3 coding DNA: TGTGCCAGCAGAGCCCGACTAGCGGGGCCCTACGAGCAGTACTTC.

V is TRBV7-9 and J is TRBJ1-1, with D possibly being TRBD1 (5 bases). Trimming left V 4 bases short and J 4 bases short, with 13 bases between. This CDR3 is 14 amino acids long. Germline CDR1 and CDR2: SEHNR and FQNEAQ (reference sequence). CDR3 sequence (DNA): TGTGCCAGCAGCTCGGACGCTGGGACCACTGAAGCTTTCTTT. The encoded protein is CASSSDAGTTEAFF.

This chain connects TRBV6-6 to TRBJ2-4, with a tentative D call TRBD1 (6 bases). V gave up 0 bases and J gave up 1 base, with 7 bases separating them. Germline V gives CDR1 MNHNY, CDR2 SVGAGI (reference sequence). This CDR3 is 15 amino acids long. The CDR3 here is CASSYSRGAKNIQYF. The CDR3 nucleotides read TGTGCCAGCAGTTACTCGAGGGGGGCCAAAAACATTCAGTACTTC.

Comments on this clone: In the same sample, other DNA sequences code for this CDR3. This sequence joins TRBV9 and TRBJ2-7; TRBD1 agrees at 9 bases. Losses at the gene ends were 3 bases for V and 3 bases for J; bases not matched to a gene: 4. CDR3 length: 14 residues. Germline V gene data show CDR1 as SGDLS and CDR2 as YYNGEE. CDR3 loop: CASSETGGSYEQYF. The CDR3 DNA reads TGTGCCAGCAGCGAAACAGGGGGCAGCTACGAGCAGTACTTC.

The CDR3 DNA follows: TGTGCCAGCAGCTCAACTTGGGACAGGGCCTACGAGCAGTACTTC. Protein: CASSSTWDRAYEQYF. The rearrangement uses TRBV11-2 and TRBJ2-7; 9 bases agree with TRBD1. From germline, CDR1 is SGHAT and CDR2 FQNNGV. V was clipped by 4 bases and J by 2 bases; unmatched bases: 6. This CDR3 comprises 15 residues.

The rearrangement joins TRBV7-2 to TRBJ2-3; D is unclear. Trimming removed 1 base from V and 6 bases from J, with 11 bases in between. The CDR3 spans 14 residues. CDR1 SGHTA and CDR2 FQGNSA come from the germline V gene. The CDR3 protein is CASSLEVATDTQYF. DNA for the CDR3: TGTGCCAGCAGCTTAGAAGTTGCCACCGATACGCAGTATTTT.

A note on this clone: The same CDR3 can be traced to other DNA sequences in this sample. J is TRBJ2-7 and V is TRBV9; 9 bases align to TRBD1. V shed 0 bases and J 3 bases; nucleotides not matched to a gene: 4. The CDR3 runs to 15 residues. CDR1 and CDR2 from the germline V gene are SGDLS and YYNGEE. The CDR3 region has the DNA TGTGCCAGCAGCGTAGGGACAGGGGCTAGCTACGAGCAGTACTTC. This gives the protein CASSVGTGASYEQYF.

As regards this clone: Other DNA sequences in this sample translate to the same CDR3. The chain combines TRBV9 with TRBJ2-2; D is unclear. V lost 3 bases and J 1 base, leaving 4 bases between the germline ends. There are 13 residues in the CDR3. The germline V gene has CDR1 SGDLS and CDR2 YYNGEE. The DNA for the CDR3 is TGTGCCAGCAGCGGGAGGAACACCGGGGAGCTGTTTTTT. Translating it yields CASSGRNTGELFF.

The J gene is TRBJ1-6, the V gene TRBV10-3; D perhaps matches TRBD1 (5 bases). The CDR3 is 15 residues long. Trimming cost V 1 base and J 12 bases, with 16 bases left between them. CDR1 is ENHRY, CDR2 SYGVKD, per germline. CDR3 nucleotide sequence: TGTGCCATCAGTGAGTTTGGGCAGGGCTTGAGACCCCTCCACTTT. As protein: CAISEFGQGLRPLHF.

Concerning this clone: The sample contains more than one DNA sequence encoding this CDR3. This chain uses TRBV27 with TRBJ2-7; 9 bases match TRBD1. V dropped 6 bases and J dropped 4; count of bases not matched to a gene: 7. This CDR3 has 14 amino acids. Germline values: CDR1 MNHEY, CDR2 SMNVEV (reference sequence). The CDR3, as DNA: TGTGCCAGCAGCCCCACAGGGGGCGGTTACGAGCAGTACTTC. It is translated as CASSPTGGGYEQYF.